Listed below are T cell receptor beta chains from one sample, sequenced in a study of T cell repertoires in cytomegalovirus infection. In TCRdb, the reads were re-called with MiXCR into one record per CDR3 protein. Here the sample spans around 350,000 distinct CDR3 sequences, 15% to 20% being singletons. Sequencing used PBMCs. All receptors come from a human donor in good health (CMV status not recorded). Some clones in this sample may be carry-over from other donors' samples. Both conserved end residues are part of each CDR3. A D gene is named only where the DNA matches it firmly. Size values are once, few and many counts, or a class for expanded clones, and some rows have none.

14,TRBJ1-1,TRBV28,-,few,CASSPGGRNTEAFF,TGTGCCAGCAGCCCTGGGGGGAGGAACACTGAAGCTTTCTTT
14,TRBJ1-1,TRBV7-2,-,many,CASSLEGMSTEAFF,TGTGCCAGCAGCTTAGAAGGGATGAGCACTGAAGCTTTCTTT
16,TRBJ2-3,TRBV7-9,-,-,CASSDRLRGYTDTQYF,TGTGCCAGCAGCGACCGACTCAGGGGCTACACAGATACGCAGTATTTT
14,TRBJ2-5,TRBV10-3,TRBD1,-,CAISARTGTETQYF,TGTGCCATCAGTGCCCGGACAGGGACGGAGACCCAGTACTTC
15,TRBJ2-1,TRBV5-5,TRBD1,many,CASSFVRGLSNEQFF,TGTGCCAGCAGCTTCGTCAGGGGGCTATCCAATGAGCAGTTCTTC
16,TRBJ2-2,TRBV20-1,TRBD1,-,CSAGDRVGDNTGELFF,TGCAGTGCTGGAGACAGGGTGGGAGATAACACCGGGGAGCTGTTTTTT
15,TRBJ2-1,TRBV7-2,TRBD2,many,CASSLLGGEYNEQFF,TGTGCCAGCAGCTTGTTGGGGGGGGAGTACAATGAGCAGTTCTTC
15,TRBJ2-3,TRBV5-6,TRBD2,-,CASSFEAGGTDTQYF,TGTGCCAGCAGCTTCGAAGCGGGGGGCACAGATACGCAGTATTTT
15,TRBJ2-3,TRBV7-8,TRBD1,-,CASSLGQGRSDTQYF,TGTGCCAGCAGCCTAGGACAGGGGAGGTCAGATACGCAGTATTTT
13,TRBJ1-5,TRBV27,-,-,CASSGQINQPQHF,TGTGCCAGCAGTGGACAGATCAATCAGCCCCAGCATTTT
14,TRBJ2-7,TRBV7-6,-,many,CASSLGVETYEQYF,TGTGCCAGCAGCTTAGGGGTGGAAACCTACGAGCAGTACTTC
13,TRBJ1-1,TRBV19,-,-,CASSKDRYTEAFF,TGTGCCAGTAGTAAGGACAGATACACTGAAGCTTTCTTT
16,TRBJ2-1,TRBV7-6,-,few,CASSPGQLSSYNEQFF,TGTGCCAGCAGCCCTGGACAGCTGAGCTCCTACAATGAGCAGTTCTTC
14,TRBJ2-1,TRBV3-1,-,few,CASSPGINYNEQFF,TGTGCCAGCAGCCCCGGGATTAACTACAATGAGCAGTTCTTC
15,TRBJ2-3,TRBV4-3,TRBD2,-,CASSQMGLQTDTQYF,TGCGCCAGCAGCCAAATGGGACTACAAACAGATACGCAGTATTTT
14,TRBJ2-7,TRBV20-1,TRBD2,-,CSAHPGLAVYEQYF,TGCAGTGCTCATCCGGGACTAGCGGTCTACGAGCAGTACTTC
15,TRBJ2-5,TRBV7-2,TRBD1,many,CASSPSGRGQETQYF,TGTGCCAGCAGCCCGAGCGGCAGGGGGCAAGAGACCCAGTACTTC
15,TRBJ1-1,TRBV7-9,-,many,CASSLVSGGDTEAFF,TGTGCCAGCAGCTTAGTTTCCGGAGGTGACACTGAAGCTTTCTTT
14,TRBJ2-3,TRBV4-1,-,few,CASSQDAAADTQYF,TGCGCCAGCAGCCAAGATGCGGCGGCAGATACGCAGTATTTT
15,TRBJ2-2,TRBV7-2,-,many,CASSLLSIFTGELFF,TGTGCCAGCAGCTTATTGTCTATTTTCACCGGGGAGCTGTTTTTT
13,TRBJ2-1,TRBV7-2,-,-,CASSFGTTSEQFF,TGTGCCAGCAGCTTTGGGACGACTAGTGAGCAGTTCTTC
16,TRBJ2-3,TRBV2,TRBD1,few,CASISGTGVDTDTQYF,TGTGCCAGCATATCCGGGACAGGGGTAGACACAGATACGCAGTATTTT
15,TRBJ2-1,TRBV25-1,TRBD1,-,CASSEGGRGRHEQFF,TGTGCCAGCAGTGAAGGAGGCAGGGGGCGGCATGAGCAGTTCTTC
16,TRBJ2-3,TRBV12-3/TRBV12-4,TRBD2,few,CASIWTSGGSIDTQYF,TGTGCCAGCATTTGGACTAGCGGGGGGTCCATAGATACGCAGTATTTT
13,TRBJ1-1,TRBV10-3,TRBD1,-,CAISEDRDSEAFF,TGTGCCATCAGTGAGGACAGGGACTCTGAAGCTTTCTTT
17,TRBJ2-3,TRBV27,TRBD2,-,CASSRRLAPLGTDTQYF,TGTGCCAGCAGCCGACGACTAGCCCCTTTAGGCACAGATACGCAGTATTTT
17,TRBJ1-5,TRBV2,TRBD1,-,CASSIHGDRQANQPQHF,TGTGCCAGCAGTATACACGGGGACAGGCAGGCCAATCAGCCCCAGCATTTT
14,TRBJ1-2,TRBV19,-,many,CASSRDGPNYGYTF,TGTGCCAGTAGCCGGGACGGCCCTAACTATGGCTACACCTTC
13,TRBJ2-3,TRBV6-2/TRBV6-3,TRBD1,few,CASRAGGADTQYF,TGTGCCAGCCGTGCAGGGGGTGCAGATACGCAGTATTTT
13,TRBJ2-7,TRBV7-2,-,many,CASSRPPYYEQYF,TGTGCCAGCAGCCGCCCCCCCTACTACGAGCAGTACTTC
14,TRBJ2-5,TRBV5-4,-,few,CASSLEASKETQYF,TGTGCCAGCAGCTTGGAGGCTAGCAAAGAGACCCAGTACTTC
14,TRBJ2-1,TRBV7-2,TRBD2,many,CASSLISGYNEQFF,TGTGCCAGCAGCTTAATTAGCGGGTACAATGAGCAGTTCTTC
14,TRBJ1-4,TRBV25-1,-,few,CASSEEDTFEKLFF,TGTGCCAGCAGTGAGGAAGATACGTTTGAAAAACTGTTTTTT
14,TRBJ1-1,TRBV12-3/TRBV12-4,-,-,CASSPGQVRAQAFF,TGTGCCAGCAGCCCCGGGCAGGTGCGGGCCCAAGCTTTCTTT
16,TRBJ2-1,TRBV24-1,TRBD1,few,CATSDSGTGGENEQFF,TGTGCCACCAGTGATTCCGGGACAGGGGGCGAGAATGAGCAGTTCTTC
14,TRBJ2-1,TRBV11-1,TRBD2,few,CASSLSRGGREQFF,TGTGCCAGCAGCTTATCGCGGGGGGGCCGTGAGCAGTTCTTC
15,TRBJ2-2,TRBV6-5,-,few,CASRGTGGPTGELFF,TGTGCCAGCAGAGGGACCGGGGGGCCCACCGGGGAGCTGTTTTTT
15,TRBJ1-5,TRBV12-3/TRBV12-4,-,many,CASRRQGGGNQPQHF,TGTGCCAGCAGACGTCAGGGAGGCGGCAATCAGCCCCAGCATTTT
14,TRBJ2-1,TRBV7-8,-,once,CASSGRRLYDEQFF,TGTGCCAGTTCCGGCAGAAGGCTCTATGATGAGCAGTTCTTC
15,TRBJ2-2,TRBV7-2,TRBD1,many,CASGEGQGATGELFF,TGTGCCAGCGGGGAAGGACAGGGGGCAACCGGGGAGCTGTTTTTT
10,TRBJ1-6,TRBV28,-,-,CASSSKSLHF,TGTGCCAGCAGCTCCAAATCCCTCCACTTT
15,TRBJ1-4,TRBV20-1,TRBD1,few,CSARQSGQVTEKLFF,TGCAGTGCTAGACAATCGGGACAGGTGACTGAAAAACTGTTTTTT
15,TRBJ2-1,TRBV4-1,TRBD2,-,CASSQGAGYYNEQFF,TGCGCCAGCAGCCAAGGAGCGGGGTACTACAATGAGCAGTTCTTC
15,TRBJ1-2,TRBV6-6,TRBD1,-,CASSVRQGADYGYTF,TGTGCCAGCAGTGTTCGACAGGGGGCGGACTATGGCTACACCTTC
14,TRBJ2-5,TRBV7-2,-,many,CASSLQGRKETQYF,TGTGCCAGCAGCTTACAGGGGAGGAAGGAGACCCAGTACTTC
16,TRBJ2-1,TRBV7-2,TRBD1,many,CASSAGTGQSRNEQFF,TGTGCCAGCAGCGCAGGGACAGGTCAGAGTAGGAATGAGCAGTTCTTC
15,TRBJ1-1,TRBV4-2,-,-,CASSQENGANTEAFF,TGTGCCAGCAGCCAAGAGAACGGAGCTAACACTGAAGCTTTCTTT
14,TRBJ1-6,TRBV12-3/TRBV12-4,-,many,CASSFTGFNSPLHF,TGTGCCAGCAGTTTCACGGGGTTTAATTCACCCCTCCACTTT
15,TRBJ2-1,TRBV15,TRBD2,-,CATSARTSGSHEQFF,TGTGCCACCAGCGCCCGGACTAGCGGGAGCCATGAGCAGTTCTTC
14,TRBJ2-7,TRBV7-6,TRBD2,-,CASSFGGDSYEQYF,TGTGCCAGCAGCTTCGGGGGGGACTCCTACGAGCAGTACTTC
15,TRBJ2-3,TRBV24-1,-,-,CATSERQGGSDTQYF,TGTGCCACCAGTGAGAGACAGGGAGGATCAGATACGCAGTATTTT
17,TRBJ2-3,TRBV10-2,TRBD2,-,CASRGTGGGPVQGTQYF,TGCGCCAGCCGCGGGACGGGAGGAGGGCCAGTCCAGGGTACGCAGTATTTT
18,TRBJ2-3,TRBV29-1,TRBD2,few,CSVEDRGLVAGALDTQYF,TGCAGCGTTGAAGATCGAGGGTTGGTAGCGGGGGCCCTCGATACGCAGTATTTT